One and the same sample provided the 9 T cell receptor beta chains below, sequenced in a study of early T cells in non-severe SARS-CoV-2 infection. TCRdb passed the 5' RACE reads through MiXCR, listing each CDR3 protein once. The profile shows 45,000 to 50,000 distinct CDR3 sequences, approximately 5.6% of them singletons. Sequencing was performed on whole blood. The source of these receptors is an adult who was a healthcare worker with PCR-confirmed SARS-CoV-2 infection or an uninfected control (not recorded which).

This clonotype has only a few counts. The gene calls are TRBV12-3 or TRBV12-4 and TRBJ2-7, with D maybe TRBD2 (6 bases). The CDR3 loop spans 11 amino acids. Trimming removed 8 bases at V and 4 bases at J, with 9 bases between. The CDR3 is CASGGAYEQYF. In nucleotides, the CDR3 is TGTGCCAGCGGCGGGGCGTACGAGCAGTACTTC.

This clonotype has only a few counts. The CDR3 DNA reads as TGTGCCAGCAGCTCCGACAGGGAAAATGGCTACACCTTC. This encodes CASSSDRENGYTF. This rearrangement joins TRBV11-1 to TRBJ1-2; 7 bases match TRBD1. The V and J ends lost 4 bases and 6 bases, in that order; junction bases with no gene match: 5. The germline CDR1 and CDR2 sequences are SGHAT and FQDESV (reference sequence). This CDR3 has 13 amino acids.

This clonotype appeared many times. The V gene is TRBV20-1, the J gene TRBJ2-5, with D perhaps matching TRBD2 (5 bases). V lost 0 bases and J 5 bases, leaving 19 bases between the germline ends. Germline CDR1 is DFQATT and CDR2 is SNEGSKA (reference sequence). There are 16 residues in the CDR3. The CDR3 sequence: CSARDYMRAERETQYF. Written as DNA, the CDR3 is TGCAGTGCTAGAGATTATATGAGGGCGGAACGGGAGACCCAGTACTTC.

This clonotype has a count of ten or more. The V gene is TRBV19, the J gene TRBJ1-5; D might be TRBD1 (5 bases). CDR1 is LNHDA, CDR2 SQIVND, per germline (reference sequence). The CDR3 extends over 13 amino acids. Trimming took off 5 bases at V and 9 bases at J, with 14 bases between the two ends. Here the CDR3 DNA reads TGTGCCAGTAGTCCGGGACCCCTTGGGCCCCAGCATTTT. It codes for CASSPGPLGPQHF.

This clonotype has at least ten counts. The chain employs TRBV7-9 and TRBJ1-6, with 7 bases that match TRBD1. CDR3 length equals 15 residues. V lost 5 bases to trimming and J lost 7 bases; unmatched junction nucleotides: 8. The germline V gene encodes CDR1 SEHNR and CDR2 FQNEAQ (reference sequence). The CDR3 spells CASSRPGQANSPLHF. The CDR3 bases are TGTGCCAGCAGCCGTCCCGGACAGGCCAATTCACCCCTCCACTTT.

This clonotype occurred many times. The V call is TRBV6-1, the J call TRBJ2-3; D is perhaps TRBD1 (5 bases). The CDR3 spans 16 residues. Looked up from germline, CDR1 is MNHNS and CDR2 is SASEGT. The ends were cut back, 2 bases at V and 5 bases at J, with 17 bases in the middle. CDR3 amino acids: CASSERQGMIKDTQYF. CDR3 DNA: TGTGCCAGCAGTGAAAGGCAGGGCATGATCAAAGATACGCAGTATTTT.

The chain is built from TRBV4-1 and TRBJ2-1, with 13 bases lining up with TRBD2. V shed 4 bases, J shed 7 bases, and the junction held 16 bases outside the gene matches. This CDR3 contains 19 residues. Germline assignment: CDR1 MGHRA and CDR2 YSYEKL. CDR3 region: CASSPQLAGGPKSENEQFF. The CDR3 DNA sequence: TGCGCCAGCAGCCCGCAACTAGCGGGGGGGCCCAAATCTGAGAATGAGCAGTTCTTC.

Concerning this clonotype: A much more abundant neighbour one base away suggests this may be a read error. This chain uses TRBV5-4 with TRBJ2-2, with D perhaps TRBD2 (5 bases). Germline-derived CDR1 and CDR2 are SGHNT and YYREEE (reference sequence). The length of the CDR3 is 13 residues. The CDR3 loop is CVSSQGLTGELFF. CDR3 DNA: TGTGTCAGCAGCCAAGGACTCACCGGGGAGCTGTTTTTT.

This clonotype was seen many times. The chain is built from TRBV11-2 and TRBJ2-1; D remains unclear. Germline CDR1 reads SGHAT; CDR2 reads FQNNGV. V was pared by 0 bases and J by 9 bases, with 12 bases between. The CDR3 is 14 residues long. As DNA, the CDR3 is TGTGCCAGCAGCTTAGAAAGGTTTGGTGCTGAGCAGTTCTTC. This translates into CASSLERFGAEQFF.